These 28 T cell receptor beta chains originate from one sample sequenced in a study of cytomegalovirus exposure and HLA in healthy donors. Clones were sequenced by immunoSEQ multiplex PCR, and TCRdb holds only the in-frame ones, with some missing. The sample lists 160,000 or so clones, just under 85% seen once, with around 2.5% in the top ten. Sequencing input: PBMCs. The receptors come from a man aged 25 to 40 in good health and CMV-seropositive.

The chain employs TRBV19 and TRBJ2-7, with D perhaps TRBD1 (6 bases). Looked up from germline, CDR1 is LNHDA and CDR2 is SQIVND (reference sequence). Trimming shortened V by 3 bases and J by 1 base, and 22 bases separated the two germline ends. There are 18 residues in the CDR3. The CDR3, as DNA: TGTGCCAGTAGTATGTCGGCCTCTAACACAGGACAGTCCTACGAGCAGTACTTC. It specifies CASSMSASNTGQSYEQYF. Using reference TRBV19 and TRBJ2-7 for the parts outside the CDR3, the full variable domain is DGGITQSPKYLFRKEGQNVTLSCEQNLNHDAMYWYRQDPGQGLRLIYYSQIVNDFQKGDIAEGYSVSREKKESFPLTVTSAQKNPTAFYLCASSMSASNTGQSYEQYFGPGTRLTVT.

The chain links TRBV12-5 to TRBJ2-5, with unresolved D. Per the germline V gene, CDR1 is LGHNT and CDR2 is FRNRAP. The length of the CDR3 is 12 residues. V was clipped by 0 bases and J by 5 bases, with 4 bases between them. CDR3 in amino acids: CASGLVRETQYF. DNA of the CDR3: TGTGCTAGTGGTTTGGTACGGGAGACCCAGTACTTC.

Written as DNA, the CDR3 is TGCGCCAGCAGCTTCCTCGGGGAGGGCTACACCTTC. Encoded protein: CASSFLGEGYTF. V is TRBV5-1 and J is TRBJ1-2; D unclear. With 2 bases removed from V and 8 bases from J, the gap between germline ends came to 10 bases. The CDR3 has 12 residues. Germline CDR1 reads SGHRS; CDR2 reads YFSETQ.

CDR3 nucleotides: TGTGCCAGCAGCTTACAGGGGGTTGTCACAGATACGCAGTATTTT. Protein sequence: CASSLQGVVTDTQYF. The chain employs TRBV7-2 and TRBJ2-3; 7 bases line up with TRBD1. The trim removed 2 bases at V and 2 bases at J, leaving 4 bases unmatched. The CDR3 runs to 15 residues. In germline, CDR1 is SGHTA, CDR2 FQGNSA. Supplemented by reference TRBV7-2 and TRBJ2-3, the full variable domain reads GAGVSQSPSNKVTEKGKDVELRCDPISGHTALYWYRQSLGQGLEFLIYFQGNSAPDKSGLPSDRFSAERTGGSVSTLTIQRTQQEDSAVYLCASSLQGVVTDTQYFGPGTRLTVL.

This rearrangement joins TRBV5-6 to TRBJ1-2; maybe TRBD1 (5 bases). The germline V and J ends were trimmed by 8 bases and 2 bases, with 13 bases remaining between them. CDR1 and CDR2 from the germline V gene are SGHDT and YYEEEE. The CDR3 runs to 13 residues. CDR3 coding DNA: TGTGCCAGTCGAGGGGCGGGAAACTATGGCTACACCTTC. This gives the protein CASRGAGNYGYTF.

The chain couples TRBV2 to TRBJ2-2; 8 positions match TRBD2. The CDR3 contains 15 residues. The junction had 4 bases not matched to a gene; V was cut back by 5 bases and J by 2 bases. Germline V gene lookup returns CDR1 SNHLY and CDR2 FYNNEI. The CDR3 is CASSPAGGNTGELFF. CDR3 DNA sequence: TGTGCCAGCAGTCCTGCGGGGGGAAACACCGGGGAGCTGTTTTTT.

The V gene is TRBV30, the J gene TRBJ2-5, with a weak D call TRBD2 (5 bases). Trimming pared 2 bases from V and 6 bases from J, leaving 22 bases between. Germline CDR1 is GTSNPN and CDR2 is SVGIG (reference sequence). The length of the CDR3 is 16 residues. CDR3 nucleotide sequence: TGTGCCTGGAGTTTAGGTGGAGCGGTCCTCTTAAAGACCCAGTACTTC. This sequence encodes CAWSLGGAVLLKTQYF.

The CDR3: CASSQDFRDINGYTF. As DNA, the CDR3 is TGTGCCAGCAGCCAAGATTTCAGGGACATAAATGGCTACACCTTC. The genes are TRBV14 and TRBJ1-2; tentatively, D is TRBD1 (6 bases). V was cut by 0 bases and J by 6 bases, with 14 bases left in between. CDR1 is SGHDN and CDR2 is FVKESK in the germline V gene. The CDR3 spans 15 residues.

The CDR3 sequence is CASSLRDRVKQYF. CDR3 sequence (DNA): TGTGCCAGCAGCCTCCGGGACAGGGTCAAGCAGTACTTC. This chain links TRBV5-6 with TRBJ2-7; TRBD1 matches 9 bases. The CDR3 extends over 13 amino acids. Per the germline V gene, CDR1 is SGHDT and CDR2 is YYEEEE. Trimming took 4 bases from V and 8 from J; bases not matched to a gene: 7. Full variable domain (missing parts from reference TRBV5-6 and TRBJ2-7): DAGVTQSPTHLIKTRGQQVTLRCSPKSGHDTVSWYQQALGQGPQFIFQYYEEEERQRGNFPDRFSGHQFPNYSSELNVNALLLGDSALYLCASSLRDRVKQYFGPGTRLTVT.

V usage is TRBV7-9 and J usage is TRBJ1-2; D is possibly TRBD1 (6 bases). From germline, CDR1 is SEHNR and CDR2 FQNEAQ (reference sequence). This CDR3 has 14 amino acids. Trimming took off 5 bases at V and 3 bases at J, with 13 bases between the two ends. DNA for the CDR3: TGTGCCAGCAGCCCAGGGGCTGGGGACTATGGCTACACCTTC. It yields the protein CASSPGAGDYGYTF.

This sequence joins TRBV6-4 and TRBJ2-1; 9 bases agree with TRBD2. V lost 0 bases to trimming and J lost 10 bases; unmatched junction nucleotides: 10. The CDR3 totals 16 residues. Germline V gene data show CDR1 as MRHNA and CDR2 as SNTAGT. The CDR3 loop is CASSDSAGGPVREQFF. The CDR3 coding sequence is TGTGCCAGCAGTGACTCGGCGGGGGGGCCGGTAAGGGAGCAGTTCTTC.

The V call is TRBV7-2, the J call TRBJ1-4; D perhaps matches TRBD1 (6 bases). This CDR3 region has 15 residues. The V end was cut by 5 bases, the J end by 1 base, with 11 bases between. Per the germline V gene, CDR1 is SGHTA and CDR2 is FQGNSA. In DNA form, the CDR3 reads TGTGCCAGCAGCCACCCGGGACAAACTAATGAAAAACTGTTTTTT. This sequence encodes CASSHPGQTNEKLFF.

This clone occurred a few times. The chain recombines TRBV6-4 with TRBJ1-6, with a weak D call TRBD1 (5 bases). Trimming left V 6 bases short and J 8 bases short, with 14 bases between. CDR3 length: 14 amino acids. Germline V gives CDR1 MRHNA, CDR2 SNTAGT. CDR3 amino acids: CASRGNGADSPLHF. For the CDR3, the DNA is TGTGCCAGCAGGGGAAATGGGGCAGATTCACCCCTCCACTTT.

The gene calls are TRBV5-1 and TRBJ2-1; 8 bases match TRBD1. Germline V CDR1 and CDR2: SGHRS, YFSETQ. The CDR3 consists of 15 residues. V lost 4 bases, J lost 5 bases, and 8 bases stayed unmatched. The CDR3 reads CASSVAGGGDNEQFF. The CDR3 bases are TGCGCCAGCAGCGTGGCAGGGGGCGGGGACAATGAGCAGTTCTTC.

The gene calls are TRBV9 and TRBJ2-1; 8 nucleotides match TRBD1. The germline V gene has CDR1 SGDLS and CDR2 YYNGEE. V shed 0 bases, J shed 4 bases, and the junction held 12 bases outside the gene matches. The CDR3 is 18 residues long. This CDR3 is CASSVDTRQGSTYNEQFF. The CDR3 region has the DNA TGTGCCAGCAGCGTAGACACCAGACAGGGGAGTACTTACAATGAGCAGTTCTTC.

The CDR3 here is CASSQPSSGGPYEQYF. The CDR3 bases are TGCGCCAGCAGCCAGCCGTCGTCGGGGGGGCCCTACGAGCAGTACTTC. The chain employs TRBV4-1 and TRBJ2-7; TRBD2 matches at 8 bases. The V gene's germline CDR1 is MGHRA and CDR2 YSYEKL. The junction had 9 bases not matched to a gene; V was cut back by 3 bases and J by 2 bases. CDR3 length: 16 amino acids.

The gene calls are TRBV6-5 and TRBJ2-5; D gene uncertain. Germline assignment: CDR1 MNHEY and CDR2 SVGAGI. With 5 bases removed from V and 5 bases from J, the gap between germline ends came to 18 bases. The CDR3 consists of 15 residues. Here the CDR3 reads CASSQARDGYETQYF. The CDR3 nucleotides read TGTGCCAGCAGTCAGGCCCGAGATGGCTACGAGACCCAGTACTTC.

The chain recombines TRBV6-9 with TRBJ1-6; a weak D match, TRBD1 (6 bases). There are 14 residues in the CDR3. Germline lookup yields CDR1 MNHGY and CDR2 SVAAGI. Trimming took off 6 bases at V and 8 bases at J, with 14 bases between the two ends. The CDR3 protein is CASRSERGYSPLHF. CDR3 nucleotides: TGTGCCAGCAGATCCGAAAGGGGGTATTCACCCCTCCACTTT.

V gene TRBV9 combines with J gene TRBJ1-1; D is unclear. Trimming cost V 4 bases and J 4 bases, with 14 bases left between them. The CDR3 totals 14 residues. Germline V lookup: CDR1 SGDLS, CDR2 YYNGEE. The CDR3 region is CASSPSDFGTEAFF. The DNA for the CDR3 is TGTGCCAGCAGCCCCTCTGACTTTGGCACTGAAGCTTTCTTT.

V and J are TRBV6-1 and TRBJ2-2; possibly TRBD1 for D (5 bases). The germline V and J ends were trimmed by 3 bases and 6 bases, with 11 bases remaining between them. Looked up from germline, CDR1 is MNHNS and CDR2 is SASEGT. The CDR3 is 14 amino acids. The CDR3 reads CASSDRTLSGELFF. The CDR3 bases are TGTGCCAGCAGTGACCGGACACTATCCGGGGAGCTGTTTTTT.

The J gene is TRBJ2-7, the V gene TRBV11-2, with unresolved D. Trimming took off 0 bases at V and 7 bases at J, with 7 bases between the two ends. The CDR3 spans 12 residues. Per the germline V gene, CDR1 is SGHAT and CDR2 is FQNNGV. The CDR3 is CASSLDRLEQYF. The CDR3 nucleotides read TGTGCCAGCAGCTTAGACAGGCTTGAGCAGTACTTC.

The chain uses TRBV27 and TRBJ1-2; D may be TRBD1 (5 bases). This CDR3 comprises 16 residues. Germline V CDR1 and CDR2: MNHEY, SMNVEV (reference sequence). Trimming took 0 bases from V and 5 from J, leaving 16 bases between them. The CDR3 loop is CASSLSPLGPTYGYTF. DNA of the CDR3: TGTGCCAGCAGTTTATCTCCATTGGGGCCTACTTATGGCTACACCTTC.

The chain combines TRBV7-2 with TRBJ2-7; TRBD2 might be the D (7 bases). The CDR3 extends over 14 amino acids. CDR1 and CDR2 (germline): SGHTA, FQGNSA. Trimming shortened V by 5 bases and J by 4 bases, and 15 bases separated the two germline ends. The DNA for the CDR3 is TGTGCCAGCAGCACATCTGGGGGGGCTTACGAGCAGTACTTC. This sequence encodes CASSTSGGAYEQYF.

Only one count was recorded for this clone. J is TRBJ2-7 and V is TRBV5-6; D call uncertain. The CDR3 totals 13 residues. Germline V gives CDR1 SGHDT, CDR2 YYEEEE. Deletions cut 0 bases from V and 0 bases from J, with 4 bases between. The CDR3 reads CASSLAVSYEQYF. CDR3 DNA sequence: TGTGCCAGCAGCTTGGCGGTCTCCTACGAGCAGTACTTC.

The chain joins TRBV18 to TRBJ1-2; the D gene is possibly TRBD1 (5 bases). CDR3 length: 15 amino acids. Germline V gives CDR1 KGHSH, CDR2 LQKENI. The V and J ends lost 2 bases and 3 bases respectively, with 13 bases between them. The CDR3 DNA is TGTGCCAGCTCACCAGGTGCTGTAGGGGACTATGGCTACACCTTC. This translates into CASSPGAVGDYGYTF.

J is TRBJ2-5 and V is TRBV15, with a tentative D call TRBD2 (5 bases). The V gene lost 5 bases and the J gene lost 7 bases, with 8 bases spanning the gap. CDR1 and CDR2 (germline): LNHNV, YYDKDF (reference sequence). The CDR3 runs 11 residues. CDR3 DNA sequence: TGTGCCACCAGCGACGGAGGGACCCAGTACTTC. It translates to CATSDGGTQYF.

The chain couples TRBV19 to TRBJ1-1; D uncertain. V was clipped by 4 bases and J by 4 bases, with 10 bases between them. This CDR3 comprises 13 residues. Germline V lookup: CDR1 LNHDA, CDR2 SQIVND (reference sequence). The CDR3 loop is CASSKSPGTEAFF. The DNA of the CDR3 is TGTGCCAGTAGTAAAAGCCCCGGCACTGAAGCTTTCTTT.

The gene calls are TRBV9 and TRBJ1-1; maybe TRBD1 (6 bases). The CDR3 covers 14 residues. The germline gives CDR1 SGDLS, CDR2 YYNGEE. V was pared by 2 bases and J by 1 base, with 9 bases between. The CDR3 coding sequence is TGTGCCAGCAGCGTCACAGGGTCGAACACTGAAGCTTTCTTT. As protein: CASSVTGSNTEAFF.